The rows below give T cell receptor beta chains drawn from one sample of a study of shared clonotypes between healthy human individuals. Some clones are missing from TCRdb's copy, which holds only in-frame ones; the method was immunoSEQ multiplex PCR. The sample shows about 1 million clones, around 74% of them seen only once. The sequenced sample was memory CD4+ T cells sorted from blood. The receptors originated from a man younger than 30 in good health. The CDR3 runs from the conserved cysteine through the conserved F or W. A D gene is named only where the DNA matches it firmly. Expanded clones are given a class, and other clones once, few, many or no size at all.

v_call,j_call,clone_size,d_call,cdr3_nt,cdr3_aa
TRBV27,TRBJ2-6,-,TRBD1,TGTGCCAGCATAAAGGACAGGGGGAGCTCTGGGGCCAACGTCCTGACTTTC,CASIKDRGSSGANVLTF
TRBV9,TRBJ1-5,-,-,TGTGCCAGCAGCGTAGGGGTAGGGATGGGGCAGCCCCAGCATTTT,CASSVGVGMGQPQHF
TRBV7-6,TRBJ2-3,-,-,TGTGCCAGCAGCCCCGGGGCGATCAGGGGTTTGAGCACAGATACGCAGTATTTT,CASSPGAIRGLSTDTQYF
TRBV10-3,TRBJ2-4,-,TRBD2,TGTGCCATCAGTGAGAGCGGGAGTCGAATAAACATTCAGTACTTC,CAISESGSRINIQYF
TRBV28,TRBJ1-1,-,-,TGTGCCAGCCCTACCTCCCCGGGGACACCGAACACTGAAGCTTTCTTT,CASPTSPGTPNTEAFF
TRBV2,TRBJ1-5,few,TRBD1,TGTGCCAGCAGTGAAAGGGCAGGGGGAAATCAGCCCCAGCATTTT,CASSERAGGNQPQHF
TRBV13,TRBJ1-1,-,TRBD1,TGTGCCAGCCAATTAGGGGACAGGGGGCCCACTGAAGCTTTCTTT,CASQLGDRGPTEAFF
TRBV27,TRBJ1-1,-,TRBD1,TGTGCCAGCAGTTTATCGGGGACGACAGGGAGGATGAACACTGAAGCTTTCTTT,CASSLSGTTGRMNTEAFF
TRBV5-6,TRBJ2-5,-,TRBD2,TGTGCCAGCAGCTTGTTAGCGGGAGCCGGGGAGCAGTACTTC,CASSLLAGAGEQYF
TRBV9,TRBJ1-6,few,TRBD1,TGTGCCAGCAGCCCTGACCCCCAGGGGGCAGGTAAATCACCCCTCCACTTT,CASSPDPQGAGKSPLHF
TRBV2,TRBJ2-7,-,TRBD2,TGTGCCAGCAGTGAAGGGCTAGCGGGCAGAGAAGTTAAGCAGTACTTC,CASSEGLAGREVKQYF
TRBV7-3,TRBJ1-5,-,-,TGTGCCAGCAGCATAGTACAGGGAAATCAGCCCCAGCATTTT,CASSIVQGNQPQHF
TRBV6-5,TRBJ1-3,-,TRBD1,TGTGCCAGCAGTTACGCGGACAGGGCTGGAAACACCATATATTTT,CASSYADRAGNTIYF
TRBV6-1,TRBJ2-1,-,-,TGTGCCAGCAGTGCTGCCGGGACCCCCTACAATGAGCAGTTCTTC,CASSAAGTPYNEQFF
TRBV5-1,TRBJ2-3,-,-,TGCGCCAGCAGCCCGGACTCCTCAGATACGCAGTATTTT,CASSPDSSDTQYF
TRBV6-1,TRBJ2-7,-,-,TGTGCCAGCAGTGAGGTTGTCGGTCCGGGGTACGAGCAGTACTTC,CASSEVVGPGYEQYF
TRBV6-6,TRBJ1-4,-,-,TGTGCCAGCAGTTACACATGGACGGGGGAAAAACTGTTTTTT,CASSYTWTGEKLFF
TRBV4-3,TRBJ2-7,-,-,TGCGCCAGCAGCCAAGACAAAGGCTACGAGCAGTACTTC,CASSQDKGYEQYF
TRBV5-5,TRBJ2-2,few,-,TGTGCCAGCAGCTTGGACCCTTCCCACACCGGGGAGCTGTTTTTT,CASSLDPSHTGELFF
TRBV2,TRBJ1-5,-,-,TGTGCCAGCAGTGGAGGGGGAACAGGGTTAAATCAGCCCCAGCATTTT,CASSGGGTGLNQPQHF
TRBV29-1,TRBJ2-5,-,-,TGCAGCGTTGAAGGGGGGCAGGGGGGTCCAGAGACCCAGTACTTC,CSVEGGQGGPETQYF
TRBV6-1,TRBJ1-2,-,TRBD1,TGTGCCAGCAGTGAAGGGGGACAGGGAAGGGTCTATGGCTACACCTTC,CASSEGGQGRVYGYTF
TRBV7-8,TRBJ2-7,once,-,TGTGCCAGCGGGGGGGGACACTACGAGCAGTACTTC,CASGGGHYEQYF
TRBV9,TRBJ2-2,few,-,TGTGCCAGCAGCGTAGCGGACTCAACCCCCGGGGAGCTGTTTTTT,CASSVADSTPGELFF
TRBV19,TRBJ1-1,few,-,TGTGCCAGTAGCAGCAACAGGGATGAAGCTTTCTTT,CASSSNRDEAFF
TRBV6-5,TRBJ2-7,-,TRBD1,TGTGCCACGGCCGGGACAGGCTACGAGCAGTACTTC,CATAGTGYEQYF
TRBV5-1,TRBJ2-7,-,-,TGCGCCAGCAGCTCGACAGGTGCCTACGAGCAGTACTTC,CASSSTGAYEQYF
TRBV10-1,TRBJ2-5,-,-,TGCGCCAGCAGTCCGGGGTCTGGGGAGACCCAGTACTTC,CASSPGSGETQYF
TRBV10-1,TRBJ2-3,-,-,TGCGCCAGCAGTGAGTCTGGGTTCACAGATACGCAGTATTTT,CASSESGFTDTQYF
TRBV2,TRBJ2-1,few,-,TGTGCCAGCAGTGAGGCTAGCCCCCATGAGCAGTTCTTC,CASSEASPHEQFF
TRBV2,TRBJ2-3,-,-,TGTGCCAGCAGCACCCTAACAGGGTCAGATACGCAGTATTTT,CASSTLTGSDTQYF